A single sample is the source of the 31 T cell receptor beta chains below, sequenced in a study of CD8 T cells in ankylosing spondylitis. Findings and limits, study-wide: Seven to nine highly homologous variants made up a TCR beta motif, and this motif appeared characteristic of ankylosing spondylitis blood.

Their specific antigens are unknown. TCRdb redid the calling of the 5' RACE reads with MiXCR, one entry per CDR3 protein. Of around 450,000 distinct CDR3 sequences in the sample, 26% were seen once. Sample: blood, either unsorted or a sorted T cell fraction (not recorded which). Every receptor here comes from a male donor with ankylosing spondylitis.

This clonotype came up a few times. The chain employs TRBV6-1 and TRBJ2-7; D remains unclear. Trimming left V 1 base short and J 0 bases short, with 7 bases between. Germline CDR1 and CDR2: MNHNS and SASEGT. The CDR3 extends over 14 amino acids. Here the CDR3 reads CASSEGSSSYEQYF. As DNA, the CDR3 is TGTGCCAGCAGTGAAGGGAGTTCCTCCTACGAGCAGTACTTC.

The chain uses TRBV20-1 and TRBJ1-1, with no clear D. The germline V gene has CDR1 DFQATT and CDR2 SNEGSKA (reference sequence). The CDR3 runs 11 residues. The V end lost 8 bases, the J end lost 0 bases, and 7 bases lay between the germline ends. The CDR3 is CSPSVNTEAFF. CDR3 in DNA: TGCAGTCCTTCAGTGAACACTGAAGCTTTCTTT.

The table lists this clonotype with a few counts. The chain uses TRBV7-9 and TRBJ2-1; D uncertain. V was cut by 2 bases and J by 3 bases, with 5 bases left in between. CDR1 and CDR2 (germline): SEHNR, FQNEAQ (reference sequence). The CDR3 sequence is 13 residues long. The CDR3 coding sequence is TGTGCCAGCAGCTTAACTGGCTACAATGAGCAGTTCTTC. Amino acid sequence: CASSLTGYNEQFF.

J is TRBJ1-1 and V is TRBV6-1, with a possible D match to TRBD1 (5 bases). There are 14 residues in the CDR3. Germline CDR1 and CDR2: MNHNS and SASEGT. With 7 bases removed from V and 3 bases from J, the gap between germline ends came to 15 bases. This CDR3 reads CASTPQAGDTEAFF. The CDR3 region has the DNA TGTGCCAGCACTCCACAGGCAGGAGACACTGAAGCTTTCTTT.

The J gene is TRBJ1-1, the V gene TRBV14, with 9 bases matching TRBD1. This CDR3 contains 16 residues. V lost 4 bases, J lost 0 bases, and 6 bases stayed unmatched. Germline V gene sequence: CDR1 SGHDN, CDR2 FVKESK. The CDR3, as DNA: TGTGCCAGCAGCCGATGGACAGGGGCTATGAACACTGAAGCTTTCTTT. This sequence encodes CASSRWTGAMNTEAFF.

The chain links TRBV6-6 to TRBJ2-7; TRBD2 is a possible D gene (6 bases). CDR1 MNHNY and CDR2 SVGAGI come from the germline V gene (reference sequence). The length of the CDR3 is 12 residues. The germline V and J ends were trimmed by 8 bases and 5 bases, with 13 bases remaining between them. The CDR3 loop reads CASSGSGNEQYF. CDR3 bases: TGTGCCAGCTCCGGGAGTGGCAACGAGCAGTACTTC.

This clonotype was counted a few times. This chain links TRBV12-3 or TRBV12-4 with TRBJ1-1, with TRBD1 matching 8 bases. The CDR3 has 13 residues. J gave up 0 bases and V 6 bases, and 0 bases lay outside the gene matches. The CDR3 loop is CASRQGVNTEAFF. The CDR3 nucleotides read TGTGCCAGCAGACAGGGGGTGAACACTGAAGCTTTCTTT.

This clonotype was detected once. The chain recombines TRBV3-1 with TRBJ2-1; 10 bases align to TRBD1. CDR1 and CDR2 from the germline V gene are LGHDT and YNNKEL (reference sequence). The V and J ends lost 4 bases and 4 bases, in that order; junction bases with no gene match: 7. There are 16 residues in the CDR3. The CDR3 here is CASSRNPGQGYNEQFF. The CDR3 region has the DNA TGTGCCAGCAGCCGAAATCCGGGACAGGGGTACAATGAGCAGTTCTTC.

This clonotype was counted only a few times. The rearrangement links TRBV4-2 to TRBJ2-5; D unclear. V lost 1 base to trimming and J lost 4 bases, with 7 bases between them. Germline CDR1 reads LGHNA; CDR2 reads YNFKEQ. The CDR3 runs to 13 residues. Here the CDR3 reads CASSQGNGETQYF. CDR3 bases: TGTGCCAGCAGCCAAGGGAATGGAGAGACCCAGTACTTC.

The V call is TRBV5-1, the J call TRBJ2-2; TRBD1 is a possible D gene (6 bases). Trimming removed 0 bases from V and 1 base from J, with 13 bases in between. The CDR3 runs 17 residues. The germline V gene encodes CDR1 SGHRS and CDR2 YFSETQ. The CDR3 DNA follows: TGCGCCAGCAGCTTGGCCGCTTACAGGGAGAACACCGGGGAGCTGTTTTTT. Its translation is CASSLAAYRENTGELFF.

The chain joins TRBV7-8 to TRBJ2-7; unclear D gene. With 1 base removed from V and 5 bases from J, the gap between germline ends came to 18 bases. Germline V gene sequence: CDR1 SGHVS, CDR2 FQNEAQ. The CDR3 loop spans 16 amino acids. This CDR3 reads CASSLVSSIPSNEQYF. DNA of the CDR3: TGTGCCAGCAGCTTAGTTTCGTCTATACCGTCCAACGAGCAGTACTTC.

This clonotype has more than one count but fewer than ten. The chain is built from TRBV6-2 or TRBV6-3 and TRBJ1-2; D remains unclear. The ends were cut back, 7 bases at V and 4 bases at J, with 19 bases in the middle. Germline lookup yields CDR1 MNHEY and CDR2 SVGEGT. The CDR3 covers 15 residues. The chain's CDR3 is CASTAREARRYGYTF. The CDR3 bases are TGTGCCAGCACCGCCCGGGAGGCTCGCCGCTATGGCTACACCTTC.

The chain employs TRBV5-1 and TRBJ1-4; no clear D. Trimming stripped 0 bases from V and 5 bases from J, with 11 bases between. Germline V gives CDR1 SGHRS, CDR2 YFSETQ. This CDR3 has 15 residues. The CDR3 DNA reads TGCGCCAGCAGCTTGGATGGGCAGTACAATGAAAAACTGTTTTTT. Translation gives CASSLDGQYNEKLFF. The complete variable domain, with remaining parts taken from reference TRBV5-1 and TRBJ1-4, reads KAGVTQTPRYLIKTRGQQVTLSCSPISGHRSVSWYQQTPGQGLQFLFEYFSETQRNKGNFPGRFSGRQFSNSRSEMNVSTLELGDSALYLCASSLDGQYNEKLFFGSGTQLSVL.

This rearrangement joins TRBV5-1 to TRBJ2-2; possibly TRBD1 or TRBD2 for D (5 bases each). There are 15 residues in the CDR3. Trimming took off 2 bases at V and 5 bases at J, with 13 bases between the two ends. Germline-derived CDR1 and CDR2 are SGHRS and YFSETQ. CDR3: CASSFMGEWTGELFF. The DNA of the CDR3 is TGCGCCAGCAGCTTTATGGGGGAATGGACCGGGGAGCTGTTTTTT. Full variable domain (remainder filled in from reference TRBV5-1 and TRBJ2-2): KAGVTQTPRYLIKTRGQQVTLSCSPISGHRSVSWYQQTPGQGLQFLFEYFSETQRNKGNFPGRFSGRQFSNSRSEMNVSTLELGDSALYLCASSFMGEWTGELFFGEGSRLTVL.

The rearrangement joins TRBV29-1 to TRBJ1-1; the D gene is possibly TRBD1 (6 bases). Germline loops: CDR1 SQVTM, CDR2 ANQGSEA. With 8 bases removed from V and 5 bases from J, the gap between germline ends came to 18 bases. The CDR3 runs 13 residues. The chain's CDR3 is CSTEGGTGTEAFF. The DNA of the CDR3 is TGCAGCACGGAGGGGGGCACGGGGACTGAAGCTTTCTTT.

This clonotype has a count of ten or more. V is TRBV7-9 and J is TRBJ1-2; a possible D gene is TRBD1 (6 bases). The V gene lost 5 bases and the J gene lost 4 bases, with 8 bases spanning the gap. Germline assignment: CDR1 SEHNR and CDR2 FQNEAQ (reference sequence). The CDR3 runs to 12 residues. The DNA for the CDR3 is TGTGCCAGCAGCCTGACAGGCTATGGCTACACCTTC. As protein: CASSLTGYGYTF.

The CDR3 DNA reads as TGTGCCAGCAGCTTAGACCCGGGGCAAAGTTGGTACTTC. Its protein is CASSLDPGQSWYF. The gene calls are TRBV7-8 and TRBJ2-7; D tentatively fits TRBD1 or TRBD2 (5 bases each). Germline CDR1 SGHVS, CDR2 FQNEAQ. V was shortened by 1 base and J by 12 bases, with 16 bases between the two germline ends. The CDR3 consists of 13 residues.

This chain links TRBV20-1 with TRBJ1-2, with D perhaps matching TRBD1 (6 bases). The CDR3 contains 14 residues. Germline-derived CDR1 and CDR2 are DFQATT and SNEGSKA (reference sequence). Trimming removed 0 bases from V and 8 bases from J, with 16 bases in between. The CDR3: CSAREPTGKAGYTF. The CDR3 bases are TGCAGTGCTAGAGAACCGACAGGCAAGGCCGGCTACACCTTC.

This rearrangement joins TRBV5-1 to TRBJ1-1; D not certain. CDR3 length equals 13 residues. Trimming removed 0 bases from V and 6 bases from J, with 9 bases in between. Germline CDR1 reads SGHRS; CDR2 reads YFSETQ. The CDR3 DNA follows: TGCGCCAGCAGCTTGGGCTCTTTGGCTGAAGCTTTCTTT. This translates into CASSLGSLAEAFF.

V usage is TRBV5-1 and J usage is TRBJ1-1; D uncertain. The CDR3 runs to 15 residues. Trimming took off 0 bases at V and 1 base at J, with 10 bases between the two ends. CDR1 is SGHRS and CDR2 is YFSETQ in the germline V gene. The CDR3 DNA reads TGCGCCAGCAGCTTGGGTGACACCAAGAACACTGAAGCTTTCTTT. Amino acids: CASSLGDTKNTEAFF.

This clonotype has just a few counts. The rearrangement uses TRBV12-3 or TRBV12-4 and TRBJ1-6; weak D call: TRBD1 (5 bases). Trimming removed 6 bases from V and 9 bases from J, with 15 bases in between. The CDR3 contains 14 residues. CDR3 protein: CASSPGQGTSPLHF. The CDR3 DNA reads as TGTGCCAGCAGCCCGGGGCAGGGAACTTCACCCCTCCACTTT.

This clonotype was seen a few times. This chain connects TRBV6-1 to TRBJ1-5; possible D gene TRBD1, 5 bases. The V end was cut by 6 bases, the J end by 3 bases, with 21 bases between. The length of the CDR3 is 17 residues. Germline CDR1 and CDR2: MNHNS and SASEGT. CDR3 loop: CASRKDLRDPFNQPQHF. CDR3 in DNA: TGTGCCAGCAGGAAGGATCTCAGGGATCCCTTCAATCAGCCCCAGCATTTT.

The CDR3 loop reads CASSVRELEAFF. The CDR3 DNA is TGTGCCAGCAGCGTGCGGGAACTTGAAGCTTTCTTT. The chain links TRBV7-9 to TRBJ1-1; unclear D gene. The germline gives CDR1 SEHNR, CDR2 FQNEAQ (reference sequence). The V gene lost 5 bases and the J gene lost 7 bases, with 11 bases spanning the gap. The CDR3 loop spans 12 amino acids.

This clonotype showed up just a few times. CDR3 sequence (DNA): TGTGCCTGGAGTGGGACCCGAGAGACCCAGTACTTC. It yields the protein CAWSGTRETQYF. V gene TRBV30 combines with J gene TRBJ2-5; D gene uncertain. Germline V gives CDR1 GTSNPN, CDR2 SVGIG (reference sequence). This CDR3 has 12 residues. Trimming took 1 base from V and 4 from J, leaving 7 bases between them.

The chain links TRBV3-1 to TRBJ2-1; the match to TRBD2 covers 8 bases. CDR3 length: 16 residues. With 5 bases clipped from V and 2 bases from J, the junction kept 8 bases outside the gene matches. Germline V gene lookup returns CDR1 LGHDT and CDR2 YNNKEL (reference sequence). CDR3 protein: CASSSLLAETYNEQFF. The CDR3 DNA reads as TGTGCCAGCAGCTCCCTACTAGCGGAGACCTACAATGAGCAGTTCTTC.

The chain carries TRBV7-2 and TRBJ2-5, with D tentatively TRBD1 (6 bases). The CDR3 has 17 amino acids. CDR1 is SGHTA, CDR2 FQGNSA, per germline. Deletions cut 3 bases from V and 2 bases from J, with 19 bases between. CDR3 loop: CASSFSSMGHTQETQYF. CDR3 DNA: TGTGCCAGCAGCTTCAGTAGTATGGGACACACTCAAGAGACCCAGTACTTC.

This clonotype was detected a few times. The V and J genes are TRBV5-1 and TRBJ2-7; 9 bases match TRBD1. CDR3 length equals 15 residues. Germline CDR1 SGHRS, CDR2 YFSETQ. V lost 0 bases and J lost 0; bases outside the gene matches: 1. The DNA for the CDR3 is TGCGCCAGCAGCTTGGGACAGGGGGACTCCTACGAGCAGTACGTC. Translation gives CASSLGQGDSYEQYV.

V usage is TRBV28 and J usage is TRBJ2-7; the D is unclear. Trimming cost V 2 bases and J 2 bases, with 10 bases left between them. This CDR3 region has 14 residues. Germline CDR1 is MDHEN and CDR2 is SYDVKM. Written as DNA, the CDR3 is TGTGCCAGCAGTTTAGTCGGCCGCGCCTACGAGCAGTACGTC. Its protein product is CASSLVGRAYEQYV.

This clonotype has more than one count but fewer than ten. The chain recombines TRBV7-2 with TRBJ2-1; D tentatively fits TRBD1 or TRBD2 (6 bases each). Trimming took 3 bases from V and 8 from J, leaving 17 bases between them. Germline CDR1 SGHTA, CDR2 FQGNSA. The CDR3 length is 15 residues. The CDR3 loop is CASSFNRRGDDEQFF. The CDR3 region has the DNA TGTGCCAGCAGCTTCAACAGGAGGGGGGATGATGAGCAGTTCTTC.

J is TRBJ2-3 and V is TRBV11-2, with D unresolved. Trimming removed 1 base at V and 6 bases at J, with 14 bases between. Per germline, CDR1 SGHAT and CDR2 FQNNGV. This CDR3 spans 15 amino acids. The DNA of the CDR3 is TGTGCCAGCAGCTTAGGGCCCAATCTGGGGGATACGCAGTATTTT. Protein product: CASSLGPNLGDTQYF.

This clonotype occurred a few times. The V gene is TRBV7-2, the J gene TRBJ1-5; 8 bases match TRBD1. The V gene's germline CDR1 is SGHTA and CDR2 FQGNSA. The CDR3 contains 15 residues. After removal of 2 bases from V and 6 bases from J, the junction contained 6 bases not matched to a gene. The CDR3 nucleotides read TGTGCCAGCAGCTTAACAGGGGGTACGTCTCAGCCCCAGCATTTT. This sequence encodes CASSLTGGTSQPQHF. The complete variable domain, with remaining parts taken from reference TRBV7-2 and TRBJ1-5, reads GAGVSQSPSNKVTEKGKDVELRCDPISGHTALYWYRQSLGQGLEFLIYFQGNSAPDKSGLPSDRFSAERTGGSVSTLTIQRTQQEDSAVYLCASSLTGGTSQPQHFGDGTRLSIL.